The 30 T cell receptor beta chains below all came from one sample that was sequenced in a study of OX40 agonist ivuxolimab in advanced cancers. Preparation of the library involved the immunoSEQ multiplex PCR assay. Entries here come from immuneACCESS through TCRdb and include only in-frame sequences with V and J called. Some clones fail to appear in such tables; in the studies checked, an unresolved V gene covers under half of the shortfall, and the cause of the remainder is unknown. This sample holds under 25,000 clones; roughly 80% were observed only once. 21% of the sample goes to the ten largest clones. The sequencing here drew on CD4+ or CD8+ T cells sorted from blood, taken in a trial of the OX40 agonist ivuxolimab. The source is an adult with an advanced solid tumor such as melanoma, head and neck, liver or kidney cancer.

This clone was seen only once. V gene TRBV7-3 combines with J gene TRBJ2-1; the match to TRBD2 covers 9 bases. This CDR3 region has 17 residues. V gave up 2 bases and J gave up 9 bases; unmatched junction bases: 14. Germline V gene data show CDR1 as SGHTA and CDR2 as FQGTGA. This CDR3 reads CASSLGASGAPLGEQFF. The DNA of the CDR3 is TGTGCCAGCAGCTTAGGGGCTAGCGGGGCGCCTCTTGGTGAGCAGTTCTTC. Combining the CDR3 with reference TRBV7-3 and TRBJ2-1 gives the whole variable domain GAGVSQTPSNKVTEKGKYVELRCDPISGHTALYWYRQSLGQGPEFLIYFQGTGAADDSGLPNDRFFAVRPEGSVSTLKIQRTERGDSAVYLCASSLGASGAPLGEQFFGPGTRLTVL.

This rearrangement joins TRBV7-6 to TRBJ1-5; D is uncertain. The length of the CDR3 is 15 residues. Germline V lookup: CDR1 SGHVS, CDR2 FNYEAQ. Trimming took off 1 base at V and 5 bases at J, with 12 bases between the two ends. CDR3 nucleotides: TGTGCCAGCAGCTTAGAACCTCGGGGAGATCAGCCCCAGCATTTT. Protein product: CASSLEPRGDQPQHF.

The CDR3 DNA sequence: TGTGCCAGCAGCGAGGGCTCTGGAAACACCATATATTTT. Its protein is CASSEGSGNTIYF. This chain links TRBV9 with TRBJ1-3; D gene ambiguous. CDR1 is SGDLS and CDR2 is YYNGEE in the germline V gene. V was trimmed by 3 bases and J by 0 bases, leaving 4 bases between them. This CDR3 comprises 13 residues.

This chain links TRBV14 with TRBJ2-2; 7 bases align to TRBD1. This CDR3 has 14 residues. Germline V CDR1 and CDR2: SGHDN, FVKESK. Germline trimming cut 4 bases from V and 3 bases from J; bases unmatched to any gene: 2. The CDR3 DNA is TGTGCCAGCAGCCCCACAGGGGACACCGGGGAGCTGTTTTTT. Protein product: CASSPTGDTGELFF.

The chain carries TRBV27 and TRBJ1-6; possibly TRBD1 for D (6 bases). The germline CDR1 and CDR2 sequences are MNHEY and SMNVEV (reference sequence). CDR3 length equals 18 residues. The V end was cut by 2 bases, the J end by 2 bases, with 16 bases between. CDR3: CASSLIGAGEAYNSPLHF. The CDR3 bases are TGTGCCAGCAGTTTAATTGGGGCAGGGGAGGCCTATAATTCACCCCTCCACTTT.

The chain is built from TRBV28 and TRBJ2-5, with TRBD2 as a possible D gene (6 bases). The CDR3 has 13 residues. Germline V gene lookup returns CDR1 MDHEN and CDR2 SYDVKM. With 3 bases removed from V and 5 bases from J, the gap between germline ends came to 10 bases. CDR3 loop: CASSFGGVETQYF. The CDR3 DNA reads TGTGCCAGCAGTTTTGGCGGGGTCGAGACCCAGTACTTC.

The rearrangement joins TRBV18 to TRBJ2-3, with D tentatively TRBD1 (5 bases). This CDR3 is 15 amino acids long. Germline V lookup: CDR1 KGHSH, CDR2 LQKENI. V lost 2 bases, J lost 0 bases, and 9 bases lay in between. The CDR3 region has the DNA TGTGCCAGCTCACCAGTGGACAAAAGCACAGATACGCAGTATTTT. Translating it yields CASSPVDKSTDTQYF.

The genes are TRBV14 and TRBJ1-1; D is ambiguous. V was pared by 3 bases and J by 1 base, with 9 bases between. Germline-derived CDR1 and CDR2 are SGHDN and FVKESK. This CDR3 is 14 amino acids long. The CDR3 DNA reads TGTGCCAGCAGCCACTATGGGAAGAACACTGAAGCTTTCTTT. As protein: CASSHYGKNTEAFF.

The chain combines TRBV9 with TRBJ1-2, with D perhaps TRBD1 (6 bases). Trimming left V 1 base short and J 8 bases short, with 12 bases between. Germline V lookup: CDR1 SGDLS, CDR2 YYNGEE. The CDR3 consists of 13 residues. The CDR3: CASSVRQAEGYTF. For the CDR3, the DNA is TGTGCCAGCAGCGTACGACAGGCAGAAGGCTACACCTTC.

The chain joins TRBV27 to TRBJ2-7; 7 nucleotides line up with TRBD1. CDR1 MNHEY and CDR2 SMNVEV come from the germline V gene (reference sequence). The CDR3 totals 17 residues. Unmatched junction bases numbered 12, after V lost 4 bases and J lost 0 bases. CDR3: CASSSLAGTAISYEQYF. The CDR3 coding sequence is TGTGCCAGCAGTTCCCTGGCCGGGACAGCGATCTCCTACGAGCAGTACTTC.

The chain uses TRBV30 and TRBJ2-7; D perhaps matches TRBD1 (6 bases). V was pared by 0 bases and J by 1 base, with 10 bases between. The CDR3 sequence is 14 residues long. The V gene's germline CDR1 is GTSNPN and CDR2 SVGIG (reference sequence). The CDR3 region is CAWSVDSVSYEQYF. The CDR3 region has the DNA TGTGCCTGGAGTGTGGACAGTGTTTCCTACGAGCAGTACTTC.

This chain joins TRBV7-3 and TRBJ2-7, with D possibly being TRBD1 or TRBD2 (5 bases each). The CDR3 has 15 amino acids. V was trimmed by 3 bases and J by 2 bases, leaving 14 bases between them. Germline-derived CDR1 and CDR2 are SGHTA and FQGTGA. CDR3 DNA: TGTGCCAGCAGCTTTACGGGGACCGAGACCTACGAGCAGTACTTC. It encodes CASSFTGTETYEQYF.

In its sample, this clone was seen a few times. The chain has TRBV19 and TRBJ1-2; 8 nucleotides align to TRBD1. With 5 bases clipped from V and 7 bases from J, the junction kept 6 bases outside the gene matches. This CDR3 comprises 13 residues. The germline V gene encodes CDR1 LNHDA and CDR2 SQIVND (reference sequence). The CDR3 is CASSPDRAAGYTF. In DNA form, the CDR3 reads TGTGCCAGTAGTCCGGACAGGGCGGCTGGCTACACCTTC.

The rearrangement links TRBV29-1 to TRBJ2-7; a weak D match, TRBD1 (6 bases). V lost 2 bases to trimming and J lost 2 bases, with 13 bases between them. Germline V gives CDR1 SQVTM, CDR2 ANQGSEA. The CDR3 spans 14 residues. The CDR3 DNA follows: TGCAGCGTTGAATCACAGGGCCCTACCTACGAGCAGTACTTC. Residues: CSVESQGPTYEQYF.

Worth noting for this clone: Sequence at one end of the junction differs from germline and may be a read error. At the DNA level, this CDR3 is encoded by other sequences in the same sample as well. The chain couples TRBV28 to TRBJ2-7, with D unresolved. This CDR3 region has 12 residues. Germline V lookup: CDR1 MDHEN, CDR2 SYDVKM. The CDR3 loop reads CASSVGGYEQYF. DNA of the CDR3: TGTGCTAGCAGTGTCGGTGGCTACGAGCAGTACTTC.

J is TRBJ2-1 and V is TRBV9, with 7 positions matching TRBD2. The V and J ends lost 3 bases and 3 bases, in that order; junction bases with no gene match: 6. Germline assignment: CDR1 SGDLS and CDR2 YYNGEE. The CDR3 has 15 amino acids. The CDR3 region is CASSETLANYNEQFF. The CDR3, as DNA: TGTGCCAGCAGCGAGACACTAGCGAACTACAATGAGCAGTTCTTC.

CDR3 nucleotide sequence: TGTGCCAGCAGTGAAGCGCGTAGGGGACAGGGCCTCTACGAGCAGTACTTC. It encodes CASSEARRGQGLYEQYF. J is TRBJ2-7 and V is TRBV2, with 9 bases that match TRBD1. J was trimmed by 3 bases and V by 0 bases; bases with no gene match: 9. The CDR3 is 17 residues long. Germline loops: CDR1 SNHLY, CDR2 FYNNEI. The full variable domain, rest sourced from reference TRBV2 and TRBJ2-7, is EPEVTQTPSHQVTQMGQEVILRCVPISNHLYFYWYRQILGQKVEFLVSFYNNEISEKSEIFDDQFSVERPDGSNFTLKIRSTKLEDSAMYFCASSEARRGQGLYEQYFGPGTRLTVT.

V usage is TRBV6-1 and J usage is TRBJ1-1; 11 positions agree with TRBD1. Germline assignment: CDR1 MNHNS and CDR2 SASEGT. The V gene end was trimmed by 1 base and the J gene end by 4 bases; junction bases not matched to a gene: 2. The CDR3 is 15 residues long. The chain's CDR3 is CASSEEGTGGTEAFF. Written as DNA, the CDR3 is TGTGCCAGCAGTGAAGAAGGGACAGGGGGCACTGAAGCTTTCTTT.

The chain combines TRBV2 with TRBJ2-3; D might be TRBD1 (5 bases). The CDR3 has 15 residues. V was clipped by 7 bases and J by 4 bases, with 18 bases between them. Germline CDR1 and CDR2: SNHLY and FYNNEI. The CDR3 coding sequence is TGTGCCAGCACCCAGGGCCAGAAGTTACCAGATACGCAGTATTTT. This encodes CASTQGQKLPDTQYF.

V usage is TRBV30 and J usage is TRBJ1-2; D ambiguous. Trimming removed 0 bases from V and 3 bases from J, with 14 bases in between. Germline lookup yields CDR1 GTSNPN and CDR2 SVGIG (reference sequence). This CDR3 has 15 residues. The CDR3 sequence is CAWSVRMGADYGYTF. In DNA form, the CDR3 reads TGTGCCTGGAGTGTCCGAATGGGTGCAGACTATGGCTACACCTTC.

The chain links TRBV21-1 to TRBJ1-5; the table's D gene call, TRBD1, was not cross checked with the DNA. TRBV21-1 is flagged as a pseudogene. This CDR3 comprises 21 residues. CDR3 sequence reads: CASSKKGKVIRGLLLNQPQHF. In DNA, the CDR3 is TGTGCCAGCAGCAAAAAGGGGAAAGTAATCAGGGGGCTTTTGTTGAATCAGCCCCAGCATTTT.

The V call is TRBV19, the J call TRBJ2-7; D possibly corresponds to TRBD2 (6 bases). This CDR3 comprises 16 residues. Germline values: CDR1 LNHDA, CDR2 SQIVND (reference sequence). V lost 1 base to trimming and J lost 0 bases, with 13 bases between them. The CDR3 nucleotides read TGTGCCAGTAGTATAGTGGGACTTGTAAGCTCCTACGAGCAGTACTTC. This sequence encodes CASSIVGLVSSYEQYF.

The rearrangement uses TRBV6-1 and TRBJ2-3; D is unresolved. Germline CDR1 is MNHNS and CDR2 is SASEGT. The CDR3 length is 16 residues. The ends were cut back, 2 bases at V and 4 bases at J, with 16 bases in the middle. CDR3 region: CASSEWAGAVADTQYF. The CDR3 coding sequence is TGTGCCAGCAGTGAATGGGCAGGCGCCGTAGCAGATACGCAGTATTTT.

This clone was picked up one time. The rearrangement links TRBV10-3 to TRBJ2-1; 7 bases agree with TRBD2. V was clipped by 0 bases and J by 7 bases; unmatched bases: 3. The CDR3 has 14 amino acids. Germline V gives CDR1 ENHRY, CDR2 SYGVKD. CDR3 sequence reads: CAISESLSGNEQFF. CDR3 DNA: TGTGCCATCAGTGAGTCGCTTAGCGGGAATGAGCAGTTCTTC.

The J gene is TRBJ1-4, the V gene TRBV4-1; no definite D call. The V end lost 1 base, the J end lost 13 bases, and 10 bases lay between the germline ends. Germline V CDR1 and CDR2: MGHRA, YSYEKL. The CDR3 sequence is 12 residues long. In nucleotides, the CDR3 is TGCGCCAGCAGCCAAGTATTATCAGCACTGTTTTTT. It encodes CASSQVLSALFF.

This clone occurred once. The chain links TRBV4-1 to TRBJ2-2; 7 bases fit TRBD1. After removal of 1 base from V and 5 bases from J, the junction contained 1 base not matched to a gene. The CDR3 runs to 14 residues. Germline CDR1 reads MGHRA; CDR2 reads YSYEKL. The CDR3 sequence is CASSQGQGTGELFF. The CDR3 DNA reads as TGCGCCAGCAGCCAAGGACAGGGTACCGGGGAGCTGTTTTTT.

The V gene is TRBV14, the J gene TRBJ1-2; 8 positions agree with TRBD1. V was clipped by 0 bases and J by 4 bases; unmatched bases: 7. The germline CDR1 and CDR2 sequences are SGHDN and FVKESK. The CDR3 extends over 16 amino acids. DNA for the CDR3: TGTGCCAGCAGCCAAGATCCCGGGACAGGTAGCTATGGCTACACCTTC. Translating gives CASSQDPGTGSYGYTF.

This chain joins TRBV19 and TRBJ1-6; tentative D call: TRBD1 (5 bases). Per germline, CDR1 LNHDA and CDR2 SQIVND (reference sequence). The CDR3 sequence is 14 residues long. This chain's CDR3 is CATTPGTSNSPLHF. In nucleotides, the CDR3 is TGTGCAACCACCCCAGGGACCAGTAATTCACCCCTCCACTTT. The variable domain in full, completed from reference TRBV19 and TRBJ1-6, reads DGGITQSPKYLFRKEGQNVTLSCEQNLNHDAMYWYRQDPGQGLRLIYYSQIVNDFQKGDIAEGYSVSREKKESFPLTVTSAQKNPTAFYLCATTPGTSNSPLHFGNGTRLTVT.

The chain couples TRBV7-6 to TRBJ2-5, with TRBD2 matching over 8 bases. Germline CDR1 and CDR2: SGHVS and FNYEAQ. J was trimmed by 5 bases and V by 5 bases; bases with no gene match: 13. The CDR3 sequence is 16 residues long. DNA for the CDR3: TGTGCCAGCAGCACAGAGGCAGCGGGGGACGGGGAGACCCAGTACTTC. Translation gives CASSTEAAGDGETQYF.

The rearrangement uses TRBV19 and TRBJ1-5; 7 bases line up with TRBD1. The CDR3 length is 15 residues. Germline lookup yields CDR1 LNHDA and CDR2 SQIVND (reference sequence). V dropped 6 bases and J dropped 2; count of bases not matched to a gene: 7. The CDR3 here is CASSARQGRNQPQHF. The CDR3 DNA sequence: TGTGCCAGTAGCGCCCGACAGGGACGCAATCAGCCCCAGCATTTT.